These T cell receptor beta chains were read from a single sample in a study of T cell responses to AZD1222 COVID-19 vaccine. Generated by immunoSEQ multiplex PCR, the TCRdb table keeps only in-frame clones and is missing some. Of roughly 100,000 clones listed, around 91% are singletons. Sequencing used peripheral blood, obtained on day 0 of AZD1222 vaccination. These receptors came from an adult in good health. Each CDR3 is given with its conserved first and last residue. D genes are given only for firm matches. The listing skips clone size in some rows; elsewhere it reads once, few, many or a size class.

>once|.|TRBJ2-2|TRBV6-5
CASREDTVFTGELFF
TGTGCCAGCAGAGAGGACACCGTCTTCACCGGGGAGCTGTTTTTT
>.|.|TRBJ1-2|TRBV5-1
CASSLDQGGYTF
TGCGCCAGCAGCTTGGATCAGGGTGGCTACACCTTC
>.|TRBD1|TRBJ1-6|TRBV18
CASSPDRDGRSALHF
TGTGCCAGCTCACCGGACAGGGACGGACGTTCGGCCCTCCACTTT
>.|.|TRBJ2-3|TRBV6-5
CASRESTDTQYF
TGTGCCAGCAGGGAGAGCACAGATACGCAGTATTTT
>.|TRBD2|TRBJ2-3|TRBV7-8
CASSLTSGGGSQYF
TGTGCCAGCAGCTTAACTAGCGGGGGGGGCTCGCAGTATTTT
>.|.|TRBJ2-1|TRBV28
CASSLYSGINNEQFF
TGTGCCAGCAGTTTATATTCGGGGATTAACAATGAGCAGTTCTTC
>.|TRBD2|TRBJ2-7|TRBV7-8
CASSLSKAGAKYEQYF
TGTGCCAGCAGCTTATCTAAGGCGGGAGCGAAGTACGAGCAGTACTTC
>.|TRBD2|TRBJ2-7|TRBV28
CASSLLTSGRAKAYEQYF
TGTGCCAGCAGTCTTTTGACTAGCGGGAGGGCCAAGGCCTACGAGCAGTACTTC
>.|.|TRBJ1-1|TRBV5-1
CASSPATGMGSGNTEAFF
TGCGCCAGCAGCCCGGCGACAGGAATGGGGTCAGGGAACACTGAAGCTTTCTTT
>.|TRBD1|TRBJ2-5|TRBV5-1
CASSLTSGGEETQYF
TGCGCCAGCAGCTTGACTTCAGGGGGCGAGGAGACCCAGTACTTC
>once|TRBD2|TRBJ2-1|TRBV6-4
CASSDASGSYNEQFF
TGTGCCAGCAGTGACGCTAGCGGGAGCTACAATGAGCAGTTCTTC
>.|.|TRBJ2-7|TRBV4-2
CASSQETSYEQYF
TGTGCCAGCAGCCAAGAGACCTCCTACGAGCAGTACTTC
>.|TRBD2|TRBJ2-7|TRBV14
CASSRGGTSGTSSYEQYF
TGTGCCAGCAGCCGCGGCGGGACTAGCGGGACCAGCTCCTACGAGCAGTACTTC
>.|.|TRBJ2-1|TRBV28
CASSRSRGGWNEQFF
TGTGCCAGCAGCCGATCCAGGGGGGGCTGGAATGAGCAGTTCTTC
>.|.|TRBJ1-2|TRBV29-1
CSVEVTLGYTF
TGCAGCGTTGAAGTGACACTTGGCTACACCTTC
>.|.|TRBJ1-1|TRBV6-5
CASSYLQGAEAFF
TGTGCCAGCAGTTACTTACAGGGTGCTGAAGCTTTCTTT
>.|TRBD1|TRBJ2-1|TRBV28
CASSRDRLDNEQFF
TGTGCCAGCAGTCGGGACAGGCTAGACAATGAGCAGTTCTTC
>.|.|TRBJ1-2|TRBV28
CASRFQGPSNYGYTF
TGTGCCAGCAGATTCCAGGGCCCCAGTAACTATGGCTACACCTTC
>.|.|TRBJ2-1|TRBV3-1/TRBV3-2
CASSDRASYNEQFF
TGTGCCAGCAGCGACCGGGCCAGCTACAATGAGCAGTTCTTC
>.|.|TRBJ1-2|TRBV28
CASSLSYRTGYTF
TGTGCCAGCAGTTTATCCTACAGGACTGGCTACACCTTC
>.|TRBD2|TRBJ2-5|TRBV11-2
CASSDGLAGETQYF
TGTGCCAGCAGCGACGGACTAGCAGGAGAGACCCAGTACTTC
>.|TRBD1|TRBJ1-4|TRBV19
CASRGGQAREKLFF
TGTGCCAGTAGAGGAGGACAGGCTCGTGAAAAACTGTTTTTT
>.|.|TRBJ2-4|TRBV27
CASSFAAKNIQYF
TGTGCCAGCAGTTTCGCGGCCAAAAACATTCAGTACTTC
>once|.|TRBJ2-7|TRBV5-4
CASSQPTGNYEQYF
TGTGCCAGCAGCCAACCGACAGGTAACTACGAGCAGTACTTC
>.|.|TRBJ1-4|TRBV27
CASRLGVPNEKLFF
TGTGCCAGCAGACTGGGGGTGCCGAATGAAAAACTGTTTTTT
>.|.|TRBJ1-2|TRBV27
CASSPNGYGYTF
TGTGCCAGCAGTCCCAACGGCTATGGCTACACCTTC
>.|.|TRBJ2-2|TRBV29-1
CSVDKEGGSTGELFF
TGCAGCGTTGACAAAGAAGGGGGTAGCACCGGGGAGCTGTTTTTT
>.|TRBD1|TRBJ2-6|TRBV5-4
CASTYRGSGANVLTF
TGTGCCAGCACCTACAGGGGCTCTGGGGCCAACGTCCTGACTTTC
>.|.|TRBJ1-5|TRBV30
CAWSPGVTQPQHF
TGTGCCTGGAGTCCGGGGGTCACTCAGCCCCAGCATTTT
>.|TRBD2|TRBJ2-1|TRBV7-3
CASSQTSGRHEQFF
TGTGCCAGCAGCCAGACTAGCGGGAGACATGAGCAGTTCTTC
>.|.|TRBJ1-3|TRBV27
CASNGGSGNTIYF
TGTGCCAGCAATGGGGGATCTGGAAACACCATATATTTT
>.|.|TRBJ1-1|TRBV7-2
CASRTYGSGETEAFF
TGTGCCAGCCGAACATACGGATCAGGGGAAACTGAAGCTTTCTTT
>.|TRBD1|TRBJ1-1|TRBV6-5
CASSSRRQGTEAFF
TGTGCCAGCAGTTCACGTCGACAGGGGACTGAAGCTTTCTTT
>.|TRBD2|TRBJ2-1|TRBV28
CASSGAGPYNEQFF
TGTGCCAGCAGCGGAGCGGGACCGTACAATGAGCAGTTCTTC
>.|TRBD1|TRBJ2-7|TRBV2
CASFLPGGTGYHENYEQYF
TGTGCCAGCTTTTTACCAGGGGGGACAGGGTATCACGAAAACTACGAGCAGTACTTC
>.|TRBD2|TRBJ2-3|TRBV6-6
CASGTSGGSTDTQYF
TGTGCCAGCGGGACTAGCGGGGGAAGCACAGATACGCAGTATTTT
>few|.|TRBJ2-2|TRBV15
CATSRDRGDTGELFF
TGTGCCACCAGCAGAGATAGGGGCGACACCGGGGAGCTGTTTTTT
>.|TRBD1|TRBJ2-1|TRBV3-1/TRBV3-2
CASSQTTGGTGSGEQFF
TGTGCCAGCAGCCAAACAACCGGAGGGACAGGAAGCGGTGAGCAGTTCTTC
>few|.|TRBJ1-5|TRBV6-5
CASSYSGRSNQPQHF
TGTGCCAGCAGTTACTCGGGCAGAAGCAATCAGCCCCAGCATTTT
>few|.|TRBJ2-1|TRBV5-8
CASSLVGEQFF
TGTGCCAGCAGCTTGGTTGGTGAGCAGTTCTTC
>.|.|TRBJ1-1|TRBV7-8
CASRREVVNTEAFF
TGTGCCAGCAGAAGAGAGGTGGTGAACACTGAAGCTTTCTTT
>.|.|TRBJ1-1|TRBV27
CASSPYMNTEAFF
TGTGCCAGCAGTCCATACATGAACACTGAAGCTTTCTTT
>.|.|TRBJ2-3|TRBV29-1
CSVEEGSTDTQYF
TGCAGCGTTGAGGAGGGGAGCACAGATACGCAGTATTTT
>.|.|TRBJ1-5|TRBV28
CASRSMQGSNQPQHF
TGTGCCAGCAGGTCTATGCAGGGGAGCAATCAGCCCCAGCATTTT
>.|.|TRBJ1-1|TRBV10-3
CAISGGTKTEAFF
TGTGCCATCAGTGGAGGGACAAAGACTGAAGCTTTCTTT
>.|.|TRBJ1-5|TRBV6-5
CASSYSHRGNQPQHF
TGTGCCAGCAGTTACTCTCACAGGGGCAATCAGCCCCAGCATTTT
>.|.|TRBJ2-7|TRBV18
CASSPASAGATYEQYF
TGTGCCAGCTCACCAGCATCGGCAGGGGCTACCTACGAGCAGTACTTC
>.|.|TRBJ2-2|TRBV19
CASRDRQGTGELFF
TGTGCCAGTAGAGACAGACAAGGAACCGGGGAGCTGTTTTTT
>.|.|TRBJ1-2|TRBV14
CASSQLQGTYGYTF
TGTGCCAGCAGCCAACTACAGGGTACCTATGGCTACACCTTC
>.|.|TRBJ1-1|TRBV6-5
CASIGAGMNTEAFF
TGTGCCAGCATAGGGGCCGGGATGAACACTGAAGCTTTCTTT